This note documents a single T cell receptor (beta chain) sequence. Its antigen is currently unknown. The data were obtained in a study of T cell repertoires in cytomegalovirus infection. About the research overall: Recently identified HLA-C-restricted CMV epitopes were among the peptides used.

This CDR3 has 15 amino acids. The V gene lost 5 bases and the J gene lost 3 bases, with 16 bases spanning the gap. Each CDR3 protein gets one entry after TCRdb re-called the reads with MiXCR. The table lists hundreds of thousands of distinct CDR3 sequences, approximately 40% of them singletons. This receptor was identified in a human donor in good health (CMV status not recorded). Some clones in this sample may be carry-over from other donors' samples. The chain has TRBV12-3 or TRBV12-4 and TRBJ1-1; D call uncertain. Here the sequenced sample was cultured PBMCs, taken from culture after CMV antigen stimulation. The CDR3, as DNA: TGTGCCAGCAGTCCTACCCTAGGGAGGGACACTGAAGCTTTCTTT. Translating it yields CASSPTLGRDTEAFF.